Only a few counts were recorded for the clone carrying this TCR beta chain. The authors ran a second PCR of about 6 to 12 cycles using a sample-barcoded 5' primer and a J-beta primer mix. One entry per CDR3 protein results from TCRdb running MiXCR on the 5' RACE reads. Among 1.8 million or so distinct CDR3 sequences listed, roughly two fifths were seen once. The data were taken from a study of blood T cells in healthy people across ages. The germline V gene encodes CDR1 SGHRS and CDR2 YFSETQ. This CDR3 is built from 18 residues. Trimming stripped 0 bases from V and 2 bases from J, with 20 bases between.

Sequencing was performed on blood. The chain couples TRBV5-1 to TRBJ1-1; TRBD1 might be the D (5 bases). The TCR sequence derives from a human donor in good health. In DNA form, the CDR3 reads TGCGCCAGCAGCTTGGCCCCTTCAGGGTACAGACTTAACACTGAAGCTTTCTTT. Its translation is CASSLAPSGYRLNTEAFF.